Presented here are 4 T cell receptor beta chains from one specimen sequenced in a study of T cell changes during pregnancy in multiple sclerosis. Here immunoSEQ multiplex PCR was the method, and the copy in TCRdb shows in-frame clones only, minus some. The table records roughly 38,000 clones, around 90% of them present only once. The sample consisted of CD8+ T cells from peripheral blood mononuclear cells, taken in the third trimester of pregnancy. These receptors were obtained from a female donor with multiple sclerosis, enrolled in a pregnancy study.

This clone appeared a few times. The chain uses TRBV28 and TRBJ1-2; 7 nucleotides align to TRBD1. The CDR3 has 14 amino acids. Germline lookup yields CDR1 MDHEN and CDR2 SYDVKM. The V and J ends lost 2 bases and 5 bases, in that order; junction bases with no gene match: 5. The CDR3 DNA sequence: TGTGCCAGCAGTTTACCCGACAGGGCATATGGCTACACCTTC. Translating it yields CASSLPDRAYGYTF.

This chain joins TRBV19 and TRBJ1-1; TRBD1 agrees at 9 bases. This CDR3 is 12 amino acids long. Germline lookup yields CDR1 LNHDA and CDR2 SQIVND (reference sequence). V lost 8 bases and J lost 7; bases outside the gene matches: 5. CDR3 residues: CASEPGQGEAFF. Written as DNA, the CDR3 is TGTGCCAGTGAACCGGGACAGGGTGAAGCTTTCTTT.

The chain combines TRBV4-1 with TRBJ2-7; 9 bases match TRBD2. The germline CDR1 and CDR2 sequences are MGHRA and YSYEKL. V was pared by 4 bases and J by 2 bases, with 0 bases of the junction left unmatched. The CDR3 totals 13 residues. CDR3 DNA: TGCGCCAGCAGCCCTAGCGGGGCCTACGAGCAGTACTTC. Its translation is CASSPSGAYEQYF.

The chain recombines TRBV6-1 with TRBJ1-1; 9 bases match TRBD1. The germline V gene encodes CDR1 MNHNS and CDR2 SASEGT. This CDR3 is 16 amino acids long. The V segment lost 2 bases and the J segment 1 base; nucleotides outside the gene matches: 5. The CDR3 loop reads CASSESVTGGNTEAFF. The CDR3 nucleotides are TGTGCCAGCAGTGAAAGTGTGACAGGGGGGAACACTGAAGCTTTCTTT.